These 23 T cell receptor beta chains share one sample of origin, sequenced in a study of siplizumab effects on memory and regulatory T cells. The table came from immunoSEQ multiplex PCR; TCRdb's copy has only in-frame clones and leaves some out. The sample contains about 91,000 clones, 90% to 95% of which appear only once. Material for sequencing was CD8+ T cells sorted from blood. These receptors all stem from a human donor in good health.

This clone was seen once. The chain joins TRBV11-2 to TRBJ2-5, with D perhaps TRBD1 (6 bases). The length of the CDR3 is 15 residues. Trimming took 0 bases from V and 4 from J, leaving 12 bases between them. Germline V CDR1 and CDR2: SGHAT, FQNNGV. The CDR3 sequence: CASSLEQGYPETQYF. The CDR3 coding sequence is TGTGCCAGCAGCTTAGAACAGGGATATCCAGAGACCCAGTACTTC.

This clone ranks as medium-sized. This chain links TRBV6-4 with TRBJ1-5, with 12 bases lining up with TRBD1. The trim removed 4 bases at V and 3 bases at J, leaving 1 base unmatched. Per the germline V gene, CDR1 is MRHNA and CDR2 is SNTAGT. This CDR3 has 15 residues. CDR3 DNA sequence: TGTGCCAGCAGTGGGGACAGGGGGCCCAATCAGCCCCAGCATTTT. Protein product: CASSGDRGPNQPQHF.

CDR3: CASSIQGSYEQYF. The DNA for the CDR3 is TGTGCCAGTAGTATACAGGGGTCCTACGAGCAGTACTTC. The chain employs TRBV19 and TRBJ2-7; perhaps TRBD1 as D (6 bases). Germline CDR1 and CDR2: LNHDA and SQIVND (reference sequence). Deletions cut 2 bases from V and 1 base from J, with 6 bases between. The CDR3 runs to 13 residues. Full variable domain (outside the CDR3, taken from reference TRBV19 and TRBJ2-7): DGGITQSPKYLFRKEGQNVTLSCEQNLNHDAMYWYRQDPGQGLRLIYYSQIVNDFQKGDIAEGYSVSREKKESFPLTVTSAQKNPTAFYLCASSIQGSYEQYFGPGTRLTVT.

This clone has a single count. This chain links TRBV4-1 with TRBJ2-7; 10 bases are a match to TRBD1. This CDR3 comprises 16 residues. Germline CDR1 MGHRA, CDR2 YSYEKL. V lost 3 bases, J lost 3 bases, and 8 bases stayed unmatched. The DNA of the CDR3 is TGCGCCAGCAGCCAGGAAGCTCGGACAGGGGGCTACGAGCAGTACTTC. Its protein is CASSQEARTGGYEQYF.

The CDR3 DNA reads TGTGCCAGCAGCCCAAGGGACAGGGCGACCGAAAAACTGTTTTTT. It encodes CASSPRDRATEKLFF. J is TRBJ1-4 and V is TRBV7-9; TRBD1 matches 9 bases. The CDR3 totals 15 residues. With V trimmed by 5 bases and J by 8 bases, 9 bases remained unmatched. Germline V CDR1 and CDR2: SEHNR, FQNEAQ (reference sequence).

CDR3 bases: TGTGCCAGCAGCGTAGGGTGGGACAATCAGCCCCAGCATTTT. It yields the protein CASSVGWDNQPQHF. The chain carries TRBV9 and TRBJ1-5; no reliable D call. The V end lost 0 bases, the J end lost 3 bases, and 7 bases lay between the germline ends. Per the germline V gene, CDR1 is SGDLS and CDR2 is YYNGEE. The CDR3 is 14 residues long.

The chain carries TRBV7-2 and TRBJ2-2, with TRBD2 matching over 13 bases. This CDR3 contains 16 residues. J lost 2 bases, V lost 5 bases, and 2 bases had no gene match. Germline CDR1 and CDR2: SGHTA and FQGNSA. As DNA, the CDR3 is TGTGCCAGCAGCACGGGACTAGCGGGAAACACCGGGGAGCTGTTTTTT. This gives the protein CASSTGLAGNTGELFF. The variable domain in full, completed from reference TRBV7-2 and TRBJ2-2, reads GAGVSQSPSNKVTEKGKDVELRCDPISGHTALYWYRQSLGQGLEFLIYFQGNSAPDKSGLPSDRFSAERTGGSVSTLTIQRTQQEDSAVYLCASSTGLAGNTGELFFGEGSRLTVL.

The table lists this clone with a count of one. The chain joins TRBV7-4 to TRBJ2-1, with 7 nucleotides matching TRBD1. J was trimmed by 0 bases and V by 5 bases; bases with no gene match: 10. Germline V gene data show CDR1 as SGHVT and CDR2 as SQSDAQ. The CDR3 is 17 residues long. The CDR3 protein is CASSPHLTGRSYNEQFF. In DNA form, the CDR3 reads TGTGCCAGCAGCCCTCATCTGACAGGGCGCTCCTACAATGAGCAGTTCTTC.

The gene calls are TRBV2 and TRBJ2-1; 7 nucleotides line up with TRBD2. Germline CDR1 is SNHLY and CDR2 is FYNNEI. The CDR3 runs 14 residues. V shed 3 bases, J shed 8 bases, and the junction held 7 bases outside the gene matches. The CDR3: CASSDYLGGYEQFF. Here the CDR3 DNA reads TGTGCCAGCAGTGACTACTTGGGGGGGTATGAGCAGTTCTTC.

The rearrangement uses TRBV7-9 and TRBJ1-2; D is uncertain. This CDR3 is 14 amino acids long. CDR1 is SEHNR, CDR2 FQNEAQ, per germline (reference sequence). V lost 1 base to trimming and J lost 4 bases, with 10 bases between them. CDR3 amino acids: CASSLDKGPYGYTF. The CDR3 nucleotides read TGTGCCAGCAGCTTAGATAAGGGCCCCTATGGCTACACCTTC.

This clone was found once. The chain joins TRBV9 to TRBJ2-1, with 9 nucleotides matching TRBD1. Germline CDR1 and CDR2: SGDLS and YYNGEE. The CDR3 has 16 residues. Trimming removed 5 bases from V and 8 bases from J; junction bases left unmatched: 14. The CDR3 protein is CASSGVGGQGTYEQFF. The CDR3 DNA follows: TGTGCCAGCAGTGGCGTTGGCGGACAGGGGACATATGAGCAGTTCTTC.

The V gene is TRBV7-9, the J gene TRBJ1-2, with D perhaps TRBD1 (5 bases). The CDR3 extends over 13 amino acids. Deletions cut 1 base from V and 8 bases from J, with 11 bases between. The germline V gene encodes CDR1 SEHNR and CDR2 FQNEAQ (reference sequence). The DNA for the CDR3 is TGTGCCAGCAGCTTAGTTTCCAGGGAGGGCTACACCTTC. It is translated as CASSLVSREGYTF.

This chain connects TRBV13 to TRBJ1-1, with D maybe TRBD1 (5 bases). The germline V gene encodes CDR1 PRHDT and CDR2 FYEKMQ (reference sequence). The length of the CDR3 is 19 residues. Deletions cut 3 bases from V and 0 bases from J, with 23 bases between. This chain's CDR3 is CASSFSVGGRERLNTEAFF. The CDR3 DNA reads TGTGCCAGCAGCTTCTCCGTTGGGGGGAGGGAACGCCTGAACACTGAAGCTTTCTTT.

The rearrangement uses TRBV5-1 and TRBJ2-2; D possibly corresponds to TRBD1 (6 bases). The CDR3 loop spans 15 amino acids. CDR1 is SGHRS and CDR2 is YFSETQ in the germline V gene. V gave up 0 bases and J gave up 6 bases, with 12 bases separating them. The chain's CDR3 is CASSLEGGLSGELFF. The DNA of the CDR3 is TGCGCCAGCAGCTTGGAAGGGGGTTTATCCGGGGAGCTGTTTTTT.

This clone was observed once. The chain has TRBV5-6 and TRBJ1-2, with D possibly being TRBD1 (6 bases). The CDR3 spans 16 residues. Deletions cut 1 base from V and 4 bases from J, with 17 bases between. The germline CDR1 and CDR2 sequences are SGHDT and YYEEEE. The CDR3 sequence: CASSLPGASRTYGYTF. In nucleotides, the CDR3 is TGTGCCAGCAGCTTGCCGGGGGCTTCGCGGACCTATGGCTACACCTTC.

This clone appeared once. The gene calls are TRBV29-1 and TRBJ1-3; 9 bases agree with TRBD1. J lost 0 bases, V lost 7 bases, and 4 bases had no gene match. The germline gives CDR1 SQVTM, CDR2 ANQGSEA. The length of the CDR3 is 14 residues. The CDR3 DNA reads TGCAGCGCCGGGACAGGGTTCTCTGGAAACACCATATATTTT. It is translated as CSAGTGFSGNTIYF.

The rearrangement links TRBV11-1 to TRBJ2-5, with 8 positions matching TRBD1. CDR1 and CDR2 (germline): SGHAT, FQDESV (reference sequence). Trimming removed 5 bases from V and 6 bases from J; junction bases left unmatched: 8. The CDR3 is made up of 14 amino acids. DNA of the CDR3: TGTGCCAGCAGCACCCGGCAGGGGGCACAGACCCAGTACTTC. Translated, it gives CASSTRQGAQTQYF.

The genes are TRBV19 and TRBJ2-2; D unresolved. The CDR3 covers 14 residues. V lost 3 bases, J lost 4 bases, and 9 bases lay in between. Germline assignment: CDR1 LNHDA and CDR2 SQIVND (reference sequence). The CDR3 spells CASSIGSGTGELFF. CDR3 nucleotide sequence: TGTGCCAGTAGTATCGGCTCGGGCACCGGGGAGCTGTTTTTT.

This clone was counted a single time. The chain recombines TRBV6-1 with TRBJ2-2; D is unclear. Germline V CDR1 and CDR2: MNHNS, SASEGT. V shed 6 bases and J shed 7 bases, with 15 bases lying between them. The CDR3 extends over 14 amino acids. As DNA, the CDR3 is TGTGCCAGCAGCCCTCGGAGATTAGTCGGGGAGCTGTTTTTT. Protein product: CASSPRRLVGELFF.

Concerning this clone itself: The sample has other DNA sequences that encode this CDR3 too. The chain recombines TRBV27 with TRBJ2-7, with a possible D match to TRBD2 (7 bases). CDR1 is MNHEY and CDR2 is SMNVEV in the germline V gene (reference sequence). The germline V and J ends were trimmed by 3 bases and 5 bases, with 11 bases remaining between them. The CDR3 has 13 residues. The CDR3 reads CASSFSGGNEQYF. CDR3 DNA: TGTGCCAGCAGTTTCTCGGGGGGCAACGAGCAGTACTTC.

The rearrangement joins TRBV30 to TRBJ1-1; a weak D match, TRBD1 (6 bases). Trimming shortened V by 2 bases and J by 1 base, and 17 bases separated the two germline ends. Germline values: CDR1 GTSNPN, CDR2 SVGIG (reference sequence). There are 16 residues in the CDR3. CDR3 in DNA: TGTGCCTGGAGTCTCCCCGGGGGCGTTTGGAACACTGAAGCTTTCTTT. Protein product: CAWSLPGGVWNTEAFF.

The rearrangement links TRBV10-3 to TRBJ2-7; 7 bases match TRBD2. Per the germline V gene, CDR1 is ENHRY and CDR2 is SYGVKD. The CDR3 extends over 13 amino acids. V lost 10 bases, J lost 5 bases, and 11 bases stayed unmatched. The CDR3 sequence is CASGGAGIDEQYF. DNA of the CDR3: TGTGCCAGTGGTGGAGCGGGAATCGACGAGCAGTACTTC.

The chain joins TRBV4-1 to TRBJ2-1, with TRBD1 matching over 12 bases. V lost 1 base to trimming and J lost 7 bases; unmatched junction nucleotides: 5. Germline V lookup: CDR1 MGHRA, CDR2 YSYEKL. The CDR3 is 16 residues long. This CDR3 reads CASSQGDRGPVNEQFF. In nucleotides, the CDR3 is TGCGCCAGCAGCCAAGGGGACAGGGGGCCAGTGAATGAGCAGTTCTTC.